The next 20 T cell receptor beta chains were all read from a single sample in a study of blood T cell repertoires in COVID-19. Clones were read by immunoSEQ multiplex PCR, and TCRdb kept only the in-frame ones, dropping some. The profile shows under 250,000 clones, roughly nine tenths of them singletons. The material sequenced was PBMCs or T cells enriched from blood (not recorded which). Receptors originate from a young woman in a cohort exposed to, infected with or recovered from COVID-19 (not recorded which).

The genes are TRBV7-8 and TRBJ2-5; D not resolved. Trimming stripped 5 bases from V and 5 bases from J, with 15 bases between. This CDR3 comprises 14 residues. In germline, CDR1 is SGHVS, CDR2 FQNEAQ. CDR3 in DNA: TGTGCCAGCAGCCCCGGTCGCGCTGTGGAGACCCAGTACTTC. Translating gives CASSPGRAVETQYF.

V is TRBV9 and J is TRBJ1-2; D ambiguous. This CDR3 spans 13 amino acids. The germline gives CDR1 SGDLS, CDR2 YYNGEE. V was shortened by 3 bases and J by 3 bases, with 9 bases between the two germline ends. This chain's CDR3 is CASSARQDYGYTF. The CDR3 DNA is TGTGCCAGCAGCGCGAGACAAGACTATGGCTACACCTTC.

The V gene is TRBV6-1, the J gene TRBJ1-1; TRBD1 matches 10 bases. Germline CDR1 is MNHNS and CDR2 is SASEGT. The length of the CDR3 is 15 residues. The V and J ends lost 0 bases and 4 bases, in that order; junction bases with no gene match: 2. This chain's CDR3 is CASSEAGTGVTEAFF. Written as DNA, the CDR3 is TGTGCCAGCAGTGAAGCGGGGACAGGGGTCACTGAAGCTTTCTTT.

The chain uses TRBV7-9 and TRBJ2-4; a possible D gene is TRBD1 (6 bases). Germline assignment: CDR1 SEHNR and CDR2 FQNEAQ (reference sequence). The CDR3 totals 15 residues. The V end was cut by 5 bases, the J end by 15 bases, with 26 bases between. CDR3 in DNA: TGTGCCAGCAGCGACCTTGGGGGCGTCACAACAAGATTGTACTTC. Its translation: CASSDLGGVTTRLYF. Filled out from reference TRBV7-9 and TRBJ2-4, the complete variable domain reads DTGVSQNPRHKITKRGQNVTFRCDPISEHNRLYWYRQTLGQGPEFLTYFQNEAQLEKSRLLSDRFSAERPKGSFSTLEIQRTEQGDSAMYLCASSDLGGVTTRLYFGAGTRLSVL.

The CDR3 nucleotides are TGCGCCAGCAGCACCTCACAGGGAACGAACACTGAAGCTTTCTTT. Translating it yields CASSTSQGTNTEAFF. The gene calls are TRBV5-1 and TRBJ1-1, with a possible D match to TRBD1 (6 bases). Trimming stripped 4 bases from V and 1 base from J, with 14 bases between. CDR1 is SGHRS, CDR2 YFSETQ, per germline. This CDR3 is built from 15 residues.

This clone was detected only once. V is TRBV2 and J is TRBJ2-2; D not certain. Between the trimmed V and J ends, which lost 1 base and 3 bases, there was a span of 12 bases. Germline V gene data show CDR1 as SNHLY and CDR2 as FYNNEI. The CDR3 totals 16 residues. The CDR3, as DNA: TGTGCCAGCAGTGAAGTTCGAGCAATTGACACCGGGGAGCTGTTTTTT. Translation: CASSEVRAIDTGELFF.

This clone was detected a few times. The rearrangement joins TRBV28 to TRBJ1-6; D ambiguous. The CDR3 runs 14 residues. In germline, CDR1 is MDHEN, CDR2 SYDVKM. The V end lost 5 bases, the J end lost 7 bases, and 12 bases lay between the germline ends. For the CDR3, the DNA is TGTGCCAGCAGTCTCCGGGAGCTAAATTCACCCCTCCACTTT. It codes for CASSLRELNSPLHF. Drawing the rest from reference TRBV28 and TRBJ1-6, the complete variable domain is DVKVTQSSRYLVKRTGEKVFLECVQDMDHENMFWYRQDPGLGLRLIYFSYDVKMKEKGDIPEGYSVSREKKERFSLILESASTNQTSMYLCASSLRELNSPLHFGNGTRLTVT.

The CDR3 protein is CASSPRVRGGYTF. CDR3 nucleotides: TGTGCCAGCAGTCCGCGGGTCCGGGGGGGCTACACCTTC. The chain carries TRBV2 and TRBJ1-2; TRBD1 might be the D (5 bases). Trimming removed 5 bases at V and 8 bases at J, with 15 bases between. The CDR3 runs 13 residues. Germline V gene lookup returns CDR1 SNHLY and CDR2 FYNNEI. Full variable domain (missing parts from reference TRBV2 and TRBJ1-2): EPEVTQTPSHQVTQMGQEVILRCVPISNHLYFYWYRQILGQKVEFLVSFYNNEISEKSEIFDDQFSVERPDGSNFTLKIRSTKLEDSAMYFCASSPRVRGGYTFGSGTRLTVV.

This chain connects TRBV5-1 to TRBJ1-1, with 8 bases matching TRBD1. This CDR3 has 14 residues. The junction had 4 bases not matched to a gene; V was cut back by 3 bases and J by 3 bases. Germline V lookup: CDR1 SGHRS, CDR2 YFSETQ. The CDR3 region is CASSSDRVDTEAFF. The CDR3 coding sequence is TGCGCCAGCAGCTCGGACAGGGTCGACACTGAAGCTTTCTTT.

The V and J genes are TRBV11-2 and TRBJ1-2; D not resolved. With 5 bases removed from V and 6 bases from J, the gap between germline ends came to 13 bases. Germline assignment: CDR1 SGHAT and CDR2 FQNNGV. The CDR3 spans 13 residues. CDR3 DNA: TGTGCCAGCAGCCGTACGGGTGAGGATGGCTACACCTTC. Its protein product is CASSRTGEDGYTF. The entire variable domain, with the rest obtained from reference TRBV11-2 and TRBJ1-2, is as follows: EAGVAQSPRYKIIEKRQSVAFWCNPISGHATLYWYQQILGQGPKLLIQFQNNGVVDDSQLPKDRFSAERLKGVDSTLKIQPAKLEDSAVYLCASSRTGEDGYTFGSGTRLTVV.

The V and J genes are TRBV5-1 and TRBJ2-1, with D perhaps matching TRBD1 (7 bases). This CDR3 is 14 amino acids long. V was shortened by 3 bases and J by 4 bases, with 11 bases between the two germline ends. Germline values: CDR1 SGHRS, CDR2 YFSETQ. As DNA, the CDR3 is TGCGCCAGCAGCTCGGAGGGGGCGTACAATGAGCAGTTCTTC. As protein: CASSSEGAYNEQFF.

The chain couples TRBV7-9 to TRBJ2-2, with 12 bases identical to TRBD1. The J segment lost 7 bases and the V segment lost 5 bases, leaving 8 bases of the junction unmatched. CDR1 and CDR2 (germline): SEHNR, FQNEAQ (reference sequence). The CDR3 extends over 16 amino acids. The CDR3 sequence is CASSTSGTGGFGELFF. The DNA of the CDR3 is TGTGCCAGCAGCACCTCCGGGACAGGGGGCTTCGGGGAGCTGTTTTTT.

This sequence joins TRBV7-9 and TRBJ1-2; 8 bases are shared with TRBD1. CDR1 and CDR2 from the germline V gene are SEHNR and FQNEAQ (reference sequence). The CDR3 contains 16 residues. Trimming cost V 5 bases and J 4 bases; bases outside gene matches: 12. The CDR3 here is CASSPRTGKGTYGYTF. CDR3 DNA: TGTGCCAGCAGCCCGAGGACAGGGAAGGGAACCTATGGCTACACCTTC. Combining the CDR3 with reference TRBV7-9 and TRBJ1-2 gives the whole variable domain DTGVSQNPRHKITKRGQNVTFRCDPISEHNRLYWYRQTLGQGPEFLTYFQNEAQLEKSRLLSDRFSAERPKGSFSTLEIQRTEQGDSAMYLCASSPRTGKGTYGYTFGSGTRLTVV.

This clone was seen more than once but under ten times. The gene calls are TRBV5-4 and TRBJ1-3, with 8 bases fitting TRBD1. The CDR3 runs to 15 residues. Germline V gene lookup returns CDR1 SGHNT and CDR2 YYREEE (reference sequence). The ends lost 2 bases at V and 4 bases at J; junction bases unmatched: 5. The CDR3: CASSLQGGSGNTIYF. CDR3 sequence (DNA): TGTGCCAGCAGCTTACAGGGGGGGTCCGGAAACACCATATATTTT.

This clone has just one count. The chain links TRBV11-3 to TRBJ1-5, with D perhaps TRBD1 (5 bases). Trimming removed 7 bases from V and 6 bases from J, with 22 bases in between. CDR3 length: 16 residues. Germline CDR1 SGHNT, CDR2 YENEEA. In nucleotides, the CDR3 is TGTGCCAGCAACCGATGGGGGGTATTAAGGTCTCAGCCCCAGCATTTT. Protein: CASNRWGVLRSQPQHF.

The rearrangement links TRBV27 to TRBJ2-7; 8 bases are shared with TRBD1. With V trimmed by 8 bases and J by 3 bases, 9 bases remained unmatched. The CDR3 is 14 residues long. The V gene's germline CDR1 is MNHEY and CDR2 SMNVEV (reference sequence). The CDR3 sequence: CASAETGVFYEQYF. In nucleotides, the CDR3 is TGTGCCAGCGCGGAGACAGGGGTGTTCTACGAGCAGTACTTC.

This clone was seen only once. CDR3 nucleotides: TGTGCCAGCAGAATACAGGGGGCTTGGACTGAAGCTTTCTTT. Protein product: CASRIQGAWTEAFF. The chain has TRBV2 and TRBJ1-1; the match to TRBD1 covers 9 bases. Germline CDR1 reads SNHLY; CDR2 reads FYNNEI. This CDR3 is built from 14 residues. Unmatched junction bases numbered 7, after V lost 6 bases and J lost 5 bases.

V and J are TRBV30 and TRBJ2-2; a possible D gene is TRBD2 (6 bases). The CDR3 loop spans 14 amino acids. Trimming removed 5 bases from V and 5 bases from J, with 15 bases in between. The V gene's germline CDR1 is GTSNPN and CDR2 SVGIG (reference sequence). In DNA, the CDR3 is TGTGCCTGGGCTCCGGGACTTCTAACCGGGGAGCTGTTTTTT. The encoded protein is CAWAPGLLTGELFF.

V usage is TRBV24-1 and J usage is TRBJ1-2; D call uncertain. The CDR3 loop spans 12 amino acids. The V and J ends lost 9 bases and 6 bases respectively, with 13 bases between them. Germline V gene lookup returns CDR1 KGHDR and CDR2 SFDVKD. In DNA form, the CDR3 reads TGTGCCACCGCAACCCTCCGGGATGGCTACACCTTC. It codes for CATATLRDGYTF.

The chain employs TRBV19 and TRBJ2-3; 7 bases align to TRBD2. CDR3 length: 15 amino acids. Germline values: CDR1 LNHDA, CDR2 SQIVND (reference sequence). V lost 3 bases to trimming and J lost 9 bases; unmatched junction nucleotides: 12. The CDR3 coding sequence is TGTGCCAGTAGTATTCGTTTAATTGCGGGAGAAACGCAGTATTTT. This sequence encodes CASSIRLIAGETQYF.